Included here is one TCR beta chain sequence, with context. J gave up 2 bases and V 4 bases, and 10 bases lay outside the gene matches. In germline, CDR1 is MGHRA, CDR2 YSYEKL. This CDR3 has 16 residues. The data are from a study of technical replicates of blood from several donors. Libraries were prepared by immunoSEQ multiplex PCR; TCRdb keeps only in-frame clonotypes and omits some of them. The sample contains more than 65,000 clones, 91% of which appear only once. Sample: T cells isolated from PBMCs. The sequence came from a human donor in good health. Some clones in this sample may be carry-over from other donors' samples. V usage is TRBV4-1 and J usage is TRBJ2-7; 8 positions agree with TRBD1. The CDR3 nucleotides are TGCGCCAGCAGCCGCCCCGACTCGACAGGGGCCTACGAGCAGTACTTC. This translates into CASSRPDSTGAYEQYF.